This passage covers 12 T cell receptor beta chains from one sample sequenced in a study of shared clonotypes between healthy human individuals. Data came from immunoSEQ multiplex PCR; TCRdb stores just in-frame clones and leaves some out. The sample lists a few million clones; 85% to 95% were seen once. The sequenced sample consisted of naive CD4+ T cells from PBMCs. Subset described: CD45RA+ positively selected. The receptors derive from a man younger than 35 in good health. Some clones in this sample may be carry-over from other donors' samples.

Points on this clone: Other DNA sequences within the sample encode an identical CDR3. The chain combines TRBV5-1 with TRBJ2-5; 10 positions match TRBD2. V was pared by 4 bases and J by 5 bases, with 5 bases of the junction left unmatched. The germline CDR1 and CDR2 sequences are SGHRS and YFSETQ. This CDR3 region has 14 residues. In DNA, the CDR3 is TGCGCCAGCAGCCGAGGACTAGCGGCTGAGACCCAGTACTTC. Protein product: CASSRGLAAETQYF.

The sample holds one count of this clone. This chain uses TRBV9 with TRBJ2-2; D uncertain. The CDR3 is 16 residues long. V lost 0 bases to trimming and J lost 2 bases, with 11 bases between them. CDR1 is SGDLS, CDR2 YYNGEE, per germline. This chain's CDR3 is CASSVDQPSNTGELFF. CDR3 DNA: TGTGCCAGCAGCGTAGATCAGCCATCCAACACCGGGGAGCTGTTTTTT.

For the CDR3, the DNA is TGTGCCAGCAGCCCCCCCGGACGTGGCTACACCTTC. As protein: CASSPPGRGYTF. V usage is TRBV7-9 and J usage is TRBJ1-2; no firm D call. This CDR3 is 12 amino acids long. V was shortened by 5 bases and J by 7 bases, with 11 bases between the two germline ends. Looked up from germline, CDR1 is SEHNR and CDR2 is FQNEAQ (reference sequence).

The CDR3 region has the DNA TGTGCCAGCAGTTTTGAGCAGGGGGCGGCTAATGAAAAACTGTTTTTT. Amino acids: CASSFEQGAANEKLFF. This chain uses TRBV28 with TRBJ1-4; 8 nucleotides match TRBD1. The CDR3 sequence is 16 residues long. Germline lookup yields CDR1 MDHEN and CDR2 SYDVKM. The V segment lost 3 bases and the J segment 3 bases; nucleotides outside the gene matches: 6.

The chain recombines TRBV18 with TRBJ2-4, with a tentative D call TRBD1 (6 bases). The CDR3 is 13 amino acids. Germline lookup yields CDR1 KGHSH and CDR2 LQKENI. Deletions cut 6 bases from V and 1 base from J, with 7 bases between. This CDR3 reads CASSTGAKNIQYF. CDR3 DNA: TGTGCCAGCTCCACAGGGGCCAAAAACATTCAGTACTTC.

The chain uses TRBV7-3 and TRBJ1-2, with TRBD1 identical over 7 bases. After removal of 5 bases from V and 8 bases from J, the junction contained 11 bases not matched to a gene. Looked up from germline, CDR1 is SGHTA and CDR2 is FQGTGA. CDR3 size: 14 residues. CDR3 DNA sequence: TGTGCCAGCAGCCTCGGCCGACAGGGTGAAGGCTACACCTTC. The encoded protein is CASSLGRQGEGYTF.

This rearrangement joins TRBV28 to TRBJ1-1; D is undetermined. With 1 base removed from V and 0 bases from J, the gap between germline ends came to 9 bases. The V gene's germline CDR1 is MDHEN and CDR2 SYDVKM. CDR3 size: 15 residues. CDR3 sequence reads: CASSLYVVLNTEAFF. The CDR3 DNA reads as TGTGCCAGCAGTTTATATGTTGTGCTGAACACTGAAGCTTTCTTT. The full variable domain, its missing parts supplied by reference TRBV28 and TRBJ1-1, is DVKVTQSSRYLVKRTGEKVFLECVQDMDHENMFWYRQDPGLGLRLIYFSYDVKMKEKGDIPEGYSVSREKKERFSLILESASTNQTSMYLCASSLYVVLNTEAFFGQGTRLTVV.

The rearrangement links TRBV5-1 to TRBJ1-2; no definite D call. The CDR3 contains 15 residues. V was pared by 0 bases and J by 7 bases, with 16 bases between. Germline V gene sequence: CDR1 SGHRS, CDR2 YFSETQ. For the CDR3, the DNA is TGCGCCAGCAGCTTGGCCGTGGGGAACCTCGGTGGCTACACCTTC. Its protein is CASSLAVGNLGGYTF.

This clone came up once. V usage is TRBV9 and J usage is TRBJ1-4, with D maybe TRBD1 (6 bases). Deletions cut 3 bases from V and 11 bases from J, with 17 bases between. The CDR3 totals 14 residues. Looked up from germline, CDR1 is SGDLS and CDR2 is YYNGEE. In nucleotides, the CDR3 is TGTGCCAGCAGCGCTCCTGATCCGGGGGGCAAACTGTTTTTT. It codes for CASSAPDPGGKLFF.

CDR3 amino acids: CASSLDRGRMDEQYF. As DNA, the CDR3 is TGTGCCAGCAGCTTAGACAGGGGAAGGATGGACGAGCAGTACTTC. The chain couples TRBV7-9 to TRBJ2-7; 7 nucleotides agree with TRBD1. J gave up 5 bases and V 1 base, and 8 bases lay outside the gene matches. The CDR3 is made up of 15 amino acids. Germline lookup yields CDR1 SEHNR and CDR2 FQNEAQ (reference sequence).

This clone was recorded once. This chain joins TRBV7-3 and TRBJ2-3, with 8 positions matching TRBD2. The CDR3 totals 15 residues. CDR1 is SGHTA and CDR2 is FQGTGA in the germline V gene. Germline trimming cut 5 bases from V and 3 bases from J; bases unmatched to any gene: 7. CDR3 residues: CASSRAGGGTDTQYF. CDR3 nucleotides: TGTGCCAGCAGCCGGGCGGGAGGTGGGACAGATACGCAGTATTTT.

The V gene is TRBV6-5, the J gene TRBJ1-1; 12 bases fit TRBD1. There are 15 residues in the CDR3. Looked up from germline, CDR1 is MNHEY and CDR2 is SVGAGI. Trimming removed 5 bases from V and 3 bases from J; junction bases left unmatched: 4. CDR3 DNA sequence: TGTGCCAGCAGTACCCGGGACAGGGGGCACACTGAAGCTTTCTTT. Residues: CASSTRDRGHTEAFF.